The T cell receptor beta chain described here comes from a study of blood T cell repertoires in COVID-19. V was shortened by 1 base and J by 4 bases, with 12 bases between the two germline ends. Germline V gene lookup returns CDR1 KGHDR and CDR2 SFDVKD. CDR3 length equals 15 residues. The data were produced by immunoSEQ multiplex PCR, yet TCRdb's version contains in-frame clones alone and is incomplete. The sample yields 30,000 to 45,000 clones, roughly 80% seen once. The V call is TRBV24-1, the J call TRBJ2-5; D perhaps matches TRBD1 (6 bases). Material: peripheral blood. The origin of this receptor is a man aged 55-75 years in a cohort sampled during active COVID-19. CDR3: CATSDFTRGAETQYF. Written as DNA, the CDR3 is TGTGCCACCAGTGATTTTACCAGGGGCGCAGAGACCCAGTACTTC.